Below, 22 T cell receptor beta chains from the same sample are listed, as sequenced in a study of blood T cell repertoires in COVID-19. Some clones are missing from TCRdb's copy, which holds only in-frame ones; the method was immunoSEQ multiplex PCR. The sample has about 160,000 clones; about 92% are singletons. Sequenced sample: peripheral blood. The receptors come from a man aged 25 to 40 with COVID-19, enrolled during active disease.

The CDR3 DNA reads TGTGCCAGCAGTCTAGGATCTGGAAACACCATATATTTT. It translates to CASSLGSGNTIYF. This rearrangement joins TRBV27 to TRBJ1-3, with D uncertain. Germline-derived CDR1 and CDR2 are MNHEY and SMNVEV (reference sequence). The CDR3 spans 13 residues. Trimming removed 5 bases from V and 1 base from J, with 6 bases in between.

This chain joins TRBV20-1 and TRBJ2-3; 11 bases are a match to TRBD2. Germline CDR1 is DFQATT and CDR2 is SNEGSKA (reference sequence). V trimming: 3 bases; J trimming: 0 bases; junction bases outside the gene matches: 5. The CDR3 sequence is 16 residues long. CDR3 loop: CSASGASGRSTDTQYF. CDR3 bases: TGCAGTGCTAGTGGGGCTAGCGGGAGGAGCACAGATACGCAGTATTTT.

The chain employs TRBV5-1 and TRBJ2-3, with 9 bases that match TRBD1. The V gene end was trimmed by 5 bases and the J gene end by 5 bases; junction bases not matched to a gene: 6. The V gene's germline CDR1 is SGHRS and CDR2 YFSETQ. The CDR3 runs 14 residues. Here the CDR3 reads CASRTRQGEDTQYF. CDR3 coding DNA: TGCGCCAGCAGAACACGACAGGGGGAAGATACGCAGTATTTT.

This CDR3 reads CASSLGGQGVSYEQYF. For the CDR3, the DNA is TGTGCCAGCAGCTTAGGCGGACAGGGAGTGTCCTACGAGCAGTACTTC. This chain links TRBV7-6 with TRBJ2-7, with 8 bases aligning to TRBD1. This CDR3 comprises 16 residues. Trimming at V came to 1 base and at J to 1 base, leaving 6 bases not matched to a gene. CDR1 and CDR2 (germline): SGHVS, FNYEAQ.

CDR3 in DNA: TGTGCCACCAGTGTCGCGGTCGGCGGGAGTGGGAGAGATACGCAGTATTTT. This gives the protein CATSVAVGGSGRDTQYF. The chain combines TRBV24-1 with TRBJ2-3, with TRBD2 matching 7 bases. The CDR3 totals 17 residues. The germline gives CDR1 KGHDR, CDR2 SFDVKD. V trimming: 5 bases; J trimming: 5 bases; junction bases outside the gene matches: 15.

The V gene is TRBV10-1, the J gene TRBJ2-3, with TRBD2 matching 13 bases. V lost 3 bases, J lost 6 bases, and 6 bases stayed unmatched. The CDR3 runs 16 residues. The germline V gene encodes CDR1 WNHNN and CDR2 SYGVQD (reference sequence). The DNA of the CDR3 is TGCGCCAGCAGTGATCGGACTAGCGGGAGCCGGGATACGCAGTATTTT. Amino acid sequence: CASSDRTSGSRDTQYF.

This chain links TRBV6-5 with TRBJ1-1; no clear D. With 5 bases removed from V and 5 bases from J, the gap between germline ends came to 9 bases. This CDR3 is built from 12 residues. Germline values: CDR1 MNHEY, CDR2 SVGAGI. Here the CDR3 DNA reads TGTGCCAGCAGTCTCCCGGGTACTGAAGCTTTCTTT. It specifies CASSLPGTEAFF.

The V gene is TRBV2, the J gene TRBJ1-1; no clear D. CDR3 length: 15 amino acids. V was trimmed by 7 bases and J by 1 base, leaving 16 bases between them. From germline, CDR1 is SNHLY and CDR2 FYNNEI. The CDR3 loop is CASTKNPTRNTEAFF. In DNA form, the CDR3 reads TGTGCCAGCACCAAGAATCCGACAAGGAACACTGAAGCTTTCTTT.

The CDR3 region has the DNA TGTGCCAGCAGCCAAGACGAGACAGGGAACACCATATATTTT. Its translation is CASSQDETGNTIYF. The chain has TRBV3-1 (or the pseudogene TRBV3-2) and TRBJ1-3; 7 nucleotides align to TRBD1. Germline-derived CDR1 and CDR2 are LGHDT and YNNKEL (reference sequence). V shed 0 bases and J 7 bases; nucleotides not matched to a gene: 3. This CDR3 is 14 amino acids long.

This sequence joins TRBV2 and TRBJ1-5, with 9 bases matching TRBD1. The CDR3 is 15 amino acids. In germline, CDR1 is SNHLY, CDR2 FYNNEI. V shed 2 bases and J 4 bases; nucleotides not matched to a gene: 3. The CDR3 DNA is TGTGCCAGCAGTGAAACAGGGGGCTGGAATCAGCCCCAGCATTTT. It is translated as CASSETGGWNQPQHF.

This chain connects TRBV9 to TRBJ2-7, with 9 bases matching TRBD2. Per the germline V gene, CDR1 is SGDLS and CDR2 is YYNGEE. This CDR3 has 15 amino acids. V lost 1 base and J lost 5; bases outside the gene matches: 7. CDR3 nucleotide sequence: TGTGCCAGCAGCGTAATAGCGGGGGAAATCCACGAGCAGTACTTC. It specifies CASSVIAGEIHEQYF.

This chain uses TRBV28 with TRBJ1-2; 7 bases are shared with TRBD1. Germline V lookup: CDR1 MDHEN, CDR2 SYDVKM. CDR3 size: 15 residues. Trimming cost V 6 bases and J 7 bases; bases outside gene matches: 14. The CDR3, as DNA: TGTGCCAGCAGCCTGACAGGGATTGGGGTTAGTGGCTACACCTTC. Protein product: CASSLTGIGVSGYTF.

The CDR3 region has the DNA TGTGCCAGCGGCCATCATACAGGGCCCTCCTACGAGCAGTACTTC. This codes for CASGHHTGPSYEQYF. The gene calls are TRBV27 and TRBJ2-7, with D perhaps matching TRBD1 (6 bases). The CDR3 totals 15 residues. Germline V gene data show CDR1 as MNHEY and CDR2 as SMNVEV (reference sequence). Deletions cut 8 bases from V and 0 bases from J, with 17 bases between.

This chain connects TRBV5-1 to TRBJ2-1, with 10 nucleotides matching TRBD2. V lost 3 bases and J lost 8; bases outside the gene matches: 11. The CDR3 length is 16 residues. In germline, CDR1 is SGHRS, CDR2 YFSETQ. CDR3 loop: CASSSTERGGGYEQFF. In DNA form, the CDR3 reads TGCGCCAGCAGCTCGACAGAGCGGGGGGGAGGTTATGAGCAGTTCTTC.

This chain uses TRBV20-1 with TRBJ2-1; 8 bases are shared with TRBD2. Trimming took 5 bases from V and 6 from J; bases not matched to a gene: 0. Germline CDR1 reads DFQATT; CDR2 reads SNEGSKA (reference sequence). The CDR3 loop spans 11 amino acids. The CDR3 sequence is CSAGLANEQFF. CDR3 DNA sequence: TGCAGTGCTGGACTAGCCAATGAGCAGTTCTTC.

V gene TRBV2 combines with J gene TRBJ2-7; 11 bases are a match to TRBD1. Germline-derived CDR1 and CDR2 are SNHLY and FYNNEI. V dropped 11 bases and J dropped 5; count of bases not matched to a gene: 5. The CDR3 is made up of 12 amino acids. The CDR3 here is CAGRTGGDEQYF. The CDR3 bases are TGTGCCGGTAGGACAGGGGGCGACGAGCAGTACTTC. Full variable domain (outside the CDR3, taken from reference TRBV2 and TRBJ2-7): EPEVTQTPSHQVTQMGQEVILRCVPISNHLYFYWYRQILGQKVEFLVSFYNNEISEKSEIFDDQFSVERPDGSNFTLKIRSTKLEDSAMYFCAGRTGGDEQYFGPGTRLTVT.

This clone was observed a single time. J is TRBJ1-4 and V is TRBV7-9; possibly TRBD1 for D (6 bases). The ends were cut back, 6 bases at V and 7 bases at J, with 9 bases in the middle. CDR1 and CDR2 from the germline V gene are SEHNR and FQNEAQ (reference sequence). The CDR3 runs 12 residues. CDR3 region: CASSRDIEKLFF. CDR3 nucleotides: TGTGCCAGCAGTCGGGACATTGAAAAACTGTTTTTT.

The chain recombines TRBV6-5 with TRBJ1-6; 12 nucleotides match TRBD1. The J segment lost 10 bases and the V segment lost 7 bases, leaving 8 bases of the junction unmatched. Germline CDR1 reads MNHEY; CDR2 reads SVGAGI. The CDR3 spans 15 residues. CDR3 nucleotides: TGTGCCAGCAAAGACGGGACAGGGGGCCGGTCACCCCTCCACTTT. Its translation is CASKDGTGGRSPLHF.

The V and J genes are TRBV24-1 and TRBJ2-7, with 7 bases aligning to TRBD1. Germline V gives CDR1 KGHDR, CDR2 SFDVKD. Losses at the gene ends were 0 bases for V and 7 bases for J; bases not matched to a gene: 14. The CDR3 consists of 17 residues. For the CDR3, the DNA is TGTGCCACCAGTGATTTGGGGACAGCATCCTACCCATGGGAGCAGTACTTC. Residues: CATSDLGTASYPWEQYF.

CDR3 loop: CASSRGTSGHNEQFF. CDR3 coding DNA: TGTGCCAGCAGCAGAGGGACTAGCGGACACAATGAGCAGTTCTTC. The chain employs TRBV6-2 or TRBV6-3 and TRBJ2-1; 11 bases are shared with TRBD2. This CDR3 is built from 15 residues. J lost 5 bases, V lost 6 bases, and 6 bases had no gene match. The germline CDR1 and CDR2 sequences are MNHEY and SVGEGT.

This chain's CDR3 is CASSFRDRGPYEQYF. Here the CDR3 DNA reads TGTGCCAGCAGTTTCCGGGACAGGGGCCCCTACGAGCAGTACTTC. V usage is TRBV27 and J usage is TRBJ2-7, with 10 nucleotides matching TRBD1. The V segment lost 3 bases and the J segment 2 bases; nucleotides outside the gene matches: 4. The CDR3 contains 15 residues. From germline, CDR1 is MNHEY and CDR2 SMNVEV (reference sequence).

In DNA form, the CDR3 reads TGTGCCAGACCACAGGGGCCTATCGGGGGCTACACCTTC. Translation gives CARPQGPIGGYTF. The chain recombines TRBV9 with TRBJ1-2; 7 bases fit TRBD1. The CDR3 is 13 residues long. Germline V CDR1 and CDR2: SGDLS, YYNGEE. J was trimmed by 8 bases and V by 8 bases; bases with no gene match: 12.